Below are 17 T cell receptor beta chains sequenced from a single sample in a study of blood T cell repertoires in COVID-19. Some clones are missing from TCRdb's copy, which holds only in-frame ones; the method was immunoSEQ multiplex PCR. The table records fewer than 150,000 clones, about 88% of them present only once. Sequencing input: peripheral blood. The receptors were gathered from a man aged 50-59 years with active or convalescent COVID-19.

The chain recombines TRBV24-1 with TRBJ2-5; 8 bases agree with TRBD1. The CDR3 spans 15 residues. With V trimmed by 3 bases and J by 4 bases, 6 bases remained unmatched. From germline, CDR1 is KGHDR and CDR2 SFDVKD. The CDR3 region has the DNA TGTGCCACCAGTGATCCTGGACAGGGCCGAGAGACCCAGTACTTC. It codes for CATSDPGQGRETQYF.

CDR3: CASSVGPGYQETQYF. The CDR3 nucleotides read TGTGCCAGCAGCGTAGGACCAGGGTACCAAGAGACCCAGTACTTC. V usage is TRBV9 and J usage is TRBJ2-5; TRBD1 is a possible D gene (5 bases). From germline, CDR1 is SGDLS and CDR2 YYNGEE. CDR3 length equals 15 residues. Between the trimmed V and J ends, which lost 0 bases and 0 bases, there was a span of 9 bases.

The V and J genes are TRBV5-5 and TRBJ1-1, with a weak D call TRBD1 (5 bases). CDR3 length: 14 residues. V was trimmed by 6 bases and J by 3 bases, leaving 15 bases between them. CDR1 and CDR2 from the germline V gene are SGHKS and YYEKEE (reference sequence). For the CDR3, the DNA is TGTGCCAGCACCGCCTTGGGGGGGTACACTGAAGCTTTCTTT. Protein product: CASTALGGYTEAFF.

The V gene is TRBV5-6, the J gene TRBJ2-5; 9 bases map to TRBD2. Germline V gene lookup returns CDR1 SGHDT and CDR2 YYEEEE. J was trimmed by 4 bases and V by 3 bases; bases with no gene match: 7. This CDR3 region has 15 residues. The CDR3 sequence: CASSSLAGVRETQYF. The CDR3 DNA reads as TGTGCCAGCAGCTCCTTAGCGGGAGTAAGAGAGACCCAGTACTTC. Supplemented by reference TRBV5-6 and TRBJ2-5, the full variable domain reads DAGVTQSPTHLIKTRGQQVTLRCSPKSGHDTVSWYQQALGQGPQFIFQYYEEEERQRGNFPDRFSGHQFPNYSSELNVNALLLGDSALYLCASSSLAGVRETQYFGPGTRLLVL.

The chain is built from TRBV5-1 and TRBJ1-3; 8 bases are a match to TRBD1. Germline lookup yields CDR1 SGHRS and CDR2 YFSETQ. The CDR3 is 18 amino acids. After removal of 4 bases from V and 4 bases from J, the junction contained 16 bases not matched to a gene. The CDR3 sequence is CASSASGTGSVSGNTIYF. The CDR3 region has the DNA TGCGCCAGCAGCGCGTCCGGGACAGGCTCTGTATCCGGAAACACCATATATTTT. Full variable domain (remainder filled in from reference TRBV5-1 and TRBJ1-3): KAGVTQTPRYLIKTRGQQVTLSCSPISGHRSVSWYQQTPGQGLQFLFEYFSETQRNKGNFPGRFSGRQFSNSRSEMNVSTLELGDSALYLCASSASGTGSVSGNTIYFGEGSWLTVV.

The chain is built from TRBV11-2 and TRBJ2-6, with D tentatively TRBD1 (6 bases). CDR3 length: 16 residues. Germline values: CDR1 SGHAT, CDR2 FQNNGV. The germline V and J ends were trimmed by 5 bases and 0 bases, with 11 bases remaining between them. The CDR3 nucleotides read TGTGCCAGCAGCCCGGGACAAAGCTCTGGGGCCAACGTCCTGACTTTC. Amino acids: CASSPGQSSGANVLTF.

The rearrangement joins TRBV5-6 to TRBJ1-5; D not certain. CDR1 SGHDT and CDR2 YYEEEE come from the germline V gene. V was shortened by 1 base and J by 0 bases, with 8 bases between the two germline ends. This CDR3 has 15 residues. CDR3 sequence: CASSLRAYSNQPQHF. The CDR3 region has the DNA TGTGCCAGCAGCTTGAGAGCTTATAGCAATCAGCCCCAGCATTTT.

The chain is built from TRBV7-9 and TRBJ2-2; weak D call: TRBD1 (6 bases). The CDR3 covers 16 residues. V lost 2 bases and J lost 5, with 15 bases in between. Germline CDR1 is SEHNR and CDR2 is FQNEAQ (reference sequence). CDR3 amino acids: CASSLSQGFWTGELFF. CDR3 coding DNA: TGTGCCAGCAGCTTAAGTCAGGGGTTCTGGACCGGGGAGCTGTTTTTT.

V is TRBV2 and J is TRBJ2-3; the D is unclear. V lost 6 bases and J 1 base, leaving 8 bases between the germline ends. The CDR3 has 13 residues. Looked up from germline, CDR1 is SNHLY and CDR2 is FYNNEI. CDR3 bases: TGTGCCAGCAGCCGGGTAGGCACAGATACGCAGTATTTT. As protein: CASSRVGTDTQYF.

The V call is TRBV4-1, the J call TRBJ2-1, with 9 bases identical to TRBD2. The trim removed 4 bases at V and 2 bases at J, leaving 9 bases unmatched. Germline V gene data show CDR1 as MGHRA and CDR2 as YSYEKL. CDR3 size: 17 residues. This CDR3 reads CASSPLLAGTPYNEQFF. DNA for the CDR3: TGCGCCAGCAGCCCGTTACTAGCGGGCACACCCTACAATGAGCAGTTCTTC.

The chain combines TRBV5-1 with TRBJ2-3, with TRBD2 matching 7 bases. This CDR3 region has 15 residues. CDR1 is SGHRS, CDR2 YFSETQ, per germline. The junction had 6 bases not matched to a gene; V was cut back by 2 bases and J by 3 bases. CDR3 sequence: CASSLQLANTDTQYF. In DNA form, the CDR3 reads TGCGCCAGCAGCTTACAACTAGCGAATACAGATACGCAGTATTTT. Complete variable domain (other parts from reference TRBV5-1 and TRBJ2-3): KAGVTQTPRYLIKTRGQQVTLSCSPISGHRSVSWYQQTPGQGLQFLFEYFSETQRNKGNFPGRFSGRQFSNSRSEMNVSTLELGDSALYLCASSLQLANTDTQYFGPGTRLTVL.

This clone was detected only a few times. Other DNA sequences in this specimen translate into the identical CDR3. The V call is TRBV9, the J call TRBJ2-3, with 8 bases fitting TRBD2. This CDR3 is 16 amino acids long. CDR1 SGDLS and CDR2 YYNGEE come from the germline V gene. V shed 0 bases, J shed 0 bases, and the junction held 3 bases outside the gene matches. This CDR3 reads CASSVAASGSTDTQYF. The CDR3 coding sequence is TGTGCCAGCAGCGTAGCAGCTAGCGGGAGCACAGATACGCAGTATTTT. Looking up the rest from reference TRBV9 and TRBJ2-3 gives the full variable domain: DSGVTQTPKHLITATGQRVTLRCSPRSGDLSVYWYQQSLDQGLQFLIQYYNGEERAKGNILERFSAQQFPDLHSELNLSSLELGDSALYFCASSVAASGSTDTQYFGPGTRLTVL.

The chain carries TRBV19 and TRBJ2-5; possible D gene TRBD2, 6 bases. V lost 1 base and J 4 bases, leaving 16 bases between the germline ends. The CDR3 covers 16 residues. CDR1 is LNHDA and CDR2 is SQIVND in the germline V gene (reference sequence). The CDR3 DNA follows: TGTGCCAGTAGTATAGGTCTCGGGGGAGTTGGAGAGACCCAGTACTTC. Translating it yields CASSIGLGGVGETQYF. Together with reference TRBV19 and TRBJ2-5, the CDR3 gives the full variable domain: DGGITQSPKYLFRKEGQNVTLSCEQNLNHDAMYWYRQDPGQGLRLIYYSQIVNDFQKGDIAEGYSVSREKKESFPLTVTSAQKNPTAFYLCASSIGLGGVGETQYFGPGTRLLVL.

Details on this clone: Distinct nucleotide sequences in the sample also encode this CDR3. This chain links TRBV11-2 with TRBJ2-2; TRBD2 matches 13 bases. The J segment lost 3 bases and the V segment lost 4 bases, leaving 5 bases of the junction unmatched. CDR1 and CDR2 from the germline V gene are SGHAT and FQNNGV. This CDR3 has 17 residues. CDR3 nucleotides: TGTGCCAGCAGCTCCGGACTAGCGGGAGTCTACACCGGGGAGCTGTTTTTT. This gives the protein CASSSGLAGVYTGELFF.

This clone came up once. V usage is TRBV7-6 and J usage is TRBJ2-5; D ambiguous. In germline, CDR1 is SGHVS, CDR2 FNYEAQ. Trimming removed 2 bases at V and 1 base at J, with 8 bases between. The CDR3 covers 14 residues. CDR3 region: CASSLHGFQETQYF. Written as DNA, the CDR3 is TGTGCCAGCAGCTTACATGGCTTCCAAGAGACCCAGTACTTC.

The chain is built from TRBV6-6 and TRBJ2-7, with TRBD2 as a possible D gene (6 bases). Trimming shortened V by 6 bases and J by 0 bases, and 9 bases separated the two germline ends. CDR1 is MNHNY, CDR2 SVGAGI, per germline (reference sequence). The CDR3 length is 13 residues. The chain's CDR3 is CASSATSSYEQYF. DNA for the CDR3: TGTGCCAGCAGCGCGACTAGCTCCTACGAGCAGTACTTC.

The CDR3 here is CSGGRAQETQYF. CDR3 sequence (DNA): TGCAGCGGGGGACGCGCACAAGAGACCCAGTACTTC. The chain has TRBV29-1 and TRBJ2-5; the D call may be TRBD1 or TRBD2 (5 bases each). V gave up 7 bases and J gave up 2 bases, with 11 bases separating them. The length of the CDR3 is 12 residues. The germline CDR1 and CDR2 sequences are SQVTM and ANQGSEA.